This entry is about one TCR beta chain. The table lists this clone with a count of one. Its antigen remains unidentified. No much larger clonotype is one base removed from it; base qualities were not supplied. The CDR3 has 15 amino acids, counting the end cysteine and phenylalanine. The retained sequence is limited to the CDR3, 45 bases, with the frame set at the first base. V is cut back by 3 bases and J by 10 bases, with 15 bases in the junction unmatched. CDR1 is given as MNHEY and CDR2 as SMNVEV, both from the germline V gene (reference sequence). For the CD8 naive samples, CD45RO-negative cells were positively selected for CCR7, yielding a CD45RA+CCR7+ population from which TemRA cells were excluded. Donors were healthy HIV-negative adults with no recently reported acute infections or vaccinations. All donors were Caucasian adults living in Nashville, Tennessee, USA. Blood was collected by leukapheresis, and PBMCs were isolated by Ficoll-Histopaque density gradient centrifugation and then cryopreserved in liquid nitrogen vapor phase. Purity and quantity of every magnetically sorted T cell population were checked by analytical flow cytometry. From each sorted fraction, genomic DNA was isolated and quantified by UV absorbance on a Nanodrop 2000c.

The data were taken from a study of shared clonotypes between healthy human individuals (dated by TCRdb to 2020 to 2022). In terms of the full investigation: The cohort included a few men and a couple of women between 18 and 49 years of age. To estimate repertoire size and how much clonotypes are shared between individuals, the study performed deep sequencing of blood TCR repertoires from a few healthy adults. For each donor, three plates each were used for CD4 naive and CD4 memory, two plates were used for CD8 naive, and one plate was used for CD8 memory. To increase sequencing depth and limit assay-specific biases, TCR repertoire library preparation and sequencing were carried out by different laboratories using diverse techniques. Leukapheresis yielded between about 0.85 and 9.5 billion PBMCs per donor. General study outcomes and caveats: The genetic and exposure-history diversity represented was limited by the small number of donors. Only blood was sampled, and tissue TCR repertoires likely differ from those in blood. Clonotypes shared by all four sorted-subset donors showed higher generation probabilities than non-shared clonotypes. Across a handful of donors, around 5% of naive CD4, 3.5% of naive CD8, about 2% of memory CD4, and 0.4% to 0.45% of memory CD8 clonotypes were shared. Incomplete sequencing was indicated by rarefaction of sorted-subset datasets, despite the large sequencing depth. Based on pairwise subsampling, the degree of clonotype sharing among donors was expected to be affected by sequencing depth. Estimated clonotype richness was generally larger for naive than for memory subsets.

Using the deep immunoSEQ assay, TCR CDR3 regions were amplified from genomic DNA by multiplex PCR. Genomic DNA extracted from each cell subset was distributed evenly over all wells of several immunoSEQ 96-well plates, and each plate served as one replicate. For sorted subsets, roughly 190 ng of genomic DNA, equivalent to roughly 30,000 T cell genomes, went into each replicate PCR. Purified libraries were quantified with a Qubit 3.0 fluorometer, sized on a Bioanalyzer 2100, and re-quantified with the KAPA Library Quantification kit. Each immunoSEQ 96-well plate was sequenced on its own single-read 150-cycle Illumina NextSeq 550 flow cell. As for the authors' bioinformatics: Because only junctional sequences without quality scores were contained in the immunoSEQ output, filtering matching that applied to full-length reads could not be performed. To assign V/J genes and CDR3, sequences were annotated using PyIR, a Python wrapper for IgBLAST v1.9, with IMGT germline references. Reads with weak V/J assignments (E-value above 1e-6), missing CDR3, stop codons, out-of-frame junctions, or ambiguous translated residues were removed. V3J clonotypes were defined by identical inferred V gene, J gene, and CDR3 amino acid sequence. Percentage overlap between repertoires was computed as shared unique clonotypes divided by the size of the smaller repertoire. RTK rarefaction, the Chao1 estimator, and Recon v2.1 estimates of unobserved clonotypes were used to assess repertoire richness. For all TCRbeta clonotypes obtained by the gDNA method from a few donors, generation probabilities were computed with OLGA. TCRdb retrieved this table from immuneACCESS and kept in-frame rearrangements only. Not all clones are present; in checked studies, unresolved V genes account for under half, and no reason is known for the remainder. V, J and clone size reflect that table, while D and trimming were determined from the DNA. For this sample the table gives about 2 million clones, of which just under 95% were detected only once. Of the sample, 0.85% to 1.3% falls within the top ten clones.

The V and J genes are TRBV27 and TRBJ2-7; TRBD2 fits 7 bases in the junction. Sequenced sample: naive CD8+ T cells sorted from blood. This sample's cell subset or site label indicates: CD45RA+CCR7+. The receptor comes from a man aged 18 to 29 in good health. CDR3 reads: CASSFAGAGLDGQYF. The nucleotide sequence is TGTGCCAGCAGTTTTGCGGGAGCGGGGCTCGACGGACAGTACTTC.